This entry features one TCR beta chain sequence. Its antigen is not identified. The data are from a study of T cell responses to AZD1222 COVID-19 vaccine. Points from the study as a whole: Seropositive AZD1222 recipients at baseline numbered only five or six.

Generated by immunoSEQ multiplex PCR, the TCRdb table keeps only in-frame clones and is missing some. The sample yields about 140,000 clones, almost 95% seen once. The sequencing used peripheral blood, collected 28 days after the second AZD1222 dose. This clonotype was sampled from an adult who received the AZD1222 COVID-19 vaccine.

The CDR3 is CASSADRNTGELFF. CDR3 coding DNA: TGTGCCAGCAGCGCCGACAGGAACACCGGGGAGCTGTTTTTT. The chain carries TRBV7-3 and TRBJ2-2, with D possibly TRBD1 on 5 matching bases. This CDR3 contains 14 residues. Germline V gene sequence: CDR1 SGHTA, CDR2 FQGTGA. Between the trimmed V and J ends, which lost 5 bases and 1 base, there was a span of 8 bases. The variable domain in full, completed from reference TRBV7-3 and TRBJ2-2, reads GAGVSQTPSNKVTEKGKYVELRCDPISGHTALYWYRQSLGQGPEFLIYFQGTGAADDSGLPNDRFFAVRPEGSVSTLKIQRTERGDSAVYLCASSADRNTGELFFGEGSRLTVL.